These T cell receptor beta chains were read from a single sample in a study of low-dose radiotherapy and immunotherapy resistance in tumors. TCRdb called the reads again in MiXCR, with one record for every CDR3 protein. The sample carries some 39,000 distinct CDR3 sequences, less than 40% recorded once. The starting material was PBMCs, obtained before treatment. These receptors were collected from a male donor with gallbladder cancer. Both conserved end residues are part of each CDR3. The D gene is left open where the match is weak. Only some rows state a clone size, as once, few, many or a class for expanded clones.

>many|TRBD1|TRBJ1-1|TRBV2
TGTGCCAGCAGGGGGACAGGCAACACTGAAGCTTTCTTT
CASRGTGNTEAFF
>many|NA|TRBJ2-1|TRBV18
TGTGCCAGCTCACCACCTGACAGCAATGAGCAGTTCTTC
CASSPPDSNEQFF
>many|NA|TRBJ2-7|TRBV2
TGTGCCAGCAGTATGAAATCCTACGAGCAGTACTTC
CASSMKSYEQYF
>many|TRBD1|TRBJ2-2|TRBV4-1
TGCGCCAGCAGCCCTTACAGGGGCTTTGCCGGGGAGCTGTTTTTT
CASSPYRGFAGELFF
>NA|TRBD1|TRBJ1-5|TRBV6-2/TRBV6-3
TGTGCCAGCAGTGTGGGACAGGGAGGGCAGCCCCAGCATTTT
CASSVGQGGQPQHF
>NA|NA|TRBJ2-5|TRBV7-9
TGTGCCAGCAGCCGGGGGACAGCACAAGAGACCCAGTACTTC
CASSRGTAQETQYF
>medium-sized|NA|TRBJ2-7|TRBV28
TGTGCCAGCAGCGGGGCCCCCCGGGAGCAGTACTTC
CASSGAPREQYF
>many|NA|TRBJ2-1|TRBV6-5
TGTGCCAGCACTTACTTGGACGATGAGCAGTTCTTC
CASTYLDDEQFF
>NA|TRBD2|TRBJ2-7|TRBV5-5
TGTGCCAGCAGCTTAGGCGGGGGGACCTACGAGCAGTACTTC
CASSLGGGTYEQYF
>many|NA|TRBJ2-1|TRBV7-2
TGTGCCAGCAGCCAGCAAGGGGCGGGCCGCGTCAATGAGCAGTTCTTC
CASSQQGAGRVNEQFF
>NA|NA|TRBJ2-7|TRBV20-1
TGCAGTGCTAGAGATCTCACGGGGTCCTCCTACGAGCAGTACTTC
CSARDLTGSSYEQYF
>NA|NA|TRBJ2-5|TRBV11-1
TGTGCCAGCAGCTCAAGCAGGGATCGTCAGACCCAGTACTTC
CASSSSRDRQTQYF
>many|NA|TRBJ2-2|TRBV19
TGTGCCAGTACCTGGGGGGGCCAAGGACGGGAGCTGTTTTTT
CASTWGGQGRELFF
>many|NA|TRBJ1-5|TRBV21-1
TGTGCCAGCAGCAAAGGATGGTCGGGGACAGGGCGGGAAGGCAATCAGCCCCAGCATTTT
CASSKGWSGTGREGNQPQHF
>many|TRBD2|TRBJ2-3|TRBV11-2
TGTGCCAGCAGCCCCGCCGGGGGGGCCGTCTCTAACACAGATACGCAGTATTTT
CASSPAGGAVSNTDTQYF
>NA|NA|TRBJ1-2|TRBV7-9
TGTGCCAGCAGCTTAGAAGCGAGCTATGGCTACACCTTC
CASSLEASYGYTF
>few|NA|TRBJ1-1|TRBV28
TGTGCCAGCACCACTGCAGGGGTTCGGACTGAAGCTTTCTTT
CASTTAGVRTEAFF
>many|TRBD2|TRBJ2-2|TRBV4-1
TGCGCCAGCAGCCAACGACTAGCGGGGGGAAACACCGGGGAGCTGTTTTTT
CASSQRLAGGNTGELFF
>NA|NA|TRBJ2-6|TRBV2
TGTGCCAGCTCGGGGTCAGGTAGTGGCTCTGGGGCCAACGTCCTGACTTTC
CASSGSGSGSGANVLTF
>many|TRBD2|TRBJ2-1|TRBV19
TGTGCCAGTAGTATAGTAACTAGCGGGAGTTTCAACAATGAGCAGTTCTTC
CASSIVTSGSFNNEQFF
>NA|TRBD2|TRBJ2-3|TRBV2
TGTGCCAGCAGGAGACTAGCGGCCCCAGATACGCAGTATTTT
CASRRLAAPDTQYF
>many|NA|TRBJ2-6|TRBV18
TGTGCCAGCTCACTCCGGGGGACTGGGGCCAACGTCCTGACTTTC
CASSLRGTGANVLTF
>NA|NA|TRBJ1-1|TRBV14
TGTGCCAGCAGCCTGACACAGGGTAGCAGTGAAGCTTTCTTT
CASSLTQGSSEAFF
>many|NA|TRBJ2-2|TRBV27
TGTGCCAGCACCCATCGACAGACTTCCACCGGGGAGCTGTTTTTT
CASTHRQTSTGELFF
>NA|NA|TRBJ2-6|TRBV7-8
TGTGCCAGCAGCTCATCCAGGGGCTCTGGGGCCAACGTCCTGACTTTC
CASSSSRGSGANVLTF
>many|NA|TRBJ2-1|TRBV9
TGTGCCAGCAGCGTAACCTACACGGGCAATGAGCAGTTCTTC
CASSVTYTGNEQFF
>medium-sized|NA|TRBJ2-2|TRBV28
TGTGCCAGCAGCACTTCAGGACGGTCGAACACCGGGGAGCTGTTTTTT
CASSTSGRSNTGELFF
>many|TRBD1|TRBJ1-3|TRBV9
TGTGCCAGCAGCGCGGGACAGGGGGGATTCTCTGGAAACACCATATATTTT
CASSAGQGGFSGNTIYF
>many|TRBD2|TRBJ2-5|TRBV7-8
TGTGCCAGCAGCTTAACCCTGGCTAGCGGCATTTTACAAGAGACCCAGTACTTC
CASSLTLASGILQETQYF
>medium-sized|NA|TRBJ1-1|TRBV6-2/TRBV6-3
TGTGCCAGCACATGGCAGGGGAGCACTGAAGCTTTCTTT
CASTWQGSTEAFF
>many|TRBD1|TRBJ1-2|TRBV15
TGTGCCACCACGACTACAGGGGGCGTCTATGGCTACACCTTC
CATTTTGGVYGYTF
>NA|TRBD2|TRBJ2-1|TRBV30
TGTGCCTGGAGTGTAACCGGGAGGAACAATGAGCAGTTCTTC
CAWSVTGRNNEQFF
>NA|NA|TRBJ2-3|TRBV4-2
TGTGCCAGCAGCCCCTCCCGGGCGGTCTCTAGCACAGATACGCAGTATTTT
CASSPSRAVSSTDTQYF
>many|NA|TRBJ1-5|TRBV20-1
TGCAGTGCTAGTCCATCGGGGGTTAACAATCAGCCCCAGCATTTT
CSASPSGVNNQPQHF
>NA|NA|TRBJ1-4|TRBV28
TGTGCCAGCAGTTTAATTCGTAATGAAAAACTGTTTTTT
CASSLIRNEKLFF
>NA|NA|TRBJ2-1|TRBV5-1
TGCGCCAGCAGCTTGACAGGAGGCTACAATGAGCAGTTCTTC
CASSLTGGYNEQFF
>many|NA|TRBJ2-7|TRBV7-9
TGTGCCAGCAATGATGTAGGGGGGGGGAATTCCTACGAGCAGTACTTC
CASNDVGGGNSYEQYF
>NA|TRBD2|TRBJ2-5|TRBV19
TGTGCCAGTAGTATGAATCCAAGCGGGGGGGCCTGGGAGACCCAGTACTTC
CASSMNPSGGAWETQYF
>many|TRBD2|TRBJ2-5|TRBV29-1
TGCAGCGCGGTTCCTAGCGGGCGAAGTCAAGAGACCCAGTACTTC
CSAVPSGRSQETQYF
>NA|NA|TRBJ2-2|TRBV7-2
TGTGCCAGCAGCTTAGATAGAGGGACCGGGGAGCTGTTTTTT
CASSLDRGTGELFF
>NA|NA|TRBJ2-5|TRBV6-1
TGTGCCAGCGGGAAGGGACAAGAGACCCAGTACTTC
CASGKGQETQYF
>once|TRBD2|TRBJ2-1|TRBV20-1
TGCAGTGCTAGAGACCAAGGACTAGCGGGAGTGGTCTACAATGAGCAGTTCTTC
CSARDQGLAGVVYNEQFF
>many|TRBD2|TRBJ2-2|TRBV3-1
TGTGCCAGCAGCCAAGATTCTGGACTAGCGAAGACCGGGGAGCTGTTTTTT
CASSQDSGLAKTGELFF
>NA|NA|TRBJ2-5|TRBV5-6
TGTGCCAGCAGCCCGACCGCAATCGTGCCCCATGGTCAGTACTTC
CASSPTAIVPHGQYF
>NA|TRBD2|TRBJ2-7|TRBV2
TGTGCCAGCAGTGATGGCAGGACTAGCGGATACGAGCAGTACTTC
CASSDGRTSGYEQYF
>NA|TRBD2|TRBJ2-1|TRBV3-1
TGTGCCAGCAGCCCCGGACTAGCGGGAGTAAATGAGCAGTTCTTC
CASSPGLAGVNEQFF
>many|NA|TRBJ2-1|TRBV7-9
TGTGCCAGCAGCGTTGGGACTCGTTCCTACAATGAGCAGTTCTTC
CASSVGTRSYNEQFF
>NA|TRBD2|TRBJ2-5|TRBV11-3
TGTGCCAGCAGCCCGGGCGAGGGGAGGGCCGAGACCCAGTACTTC
CASSPGEGRAETQYF
>NA|NA|TRBJ2-5|TRBV14
TGTGCCAGCAGCCAGGGGGCAAGGTCAGAGACCCAGTACTTC
CASSQGARSETQYF